This record looks at one T cell receptor (beta chain) sequence and its context. The CDR3 sequence is 15 residues long. The V gene's germline CDR1 is MNHEY and CDR2 SVGEGT. Trimming at V came to 5 bases and at J to 1 base, leaving 5 bases not matched to a gene. Repertoires were generated with immunoSEQ multiplex PCR, while TCRdb's copy carries only in-frame clones and drops some. The sample carries roughly 45,000 clones, over 85% recorded once. The data belong to a study of control samples from healthy donors and cancer patients. The clonotype originates from a man aged 25 to 40 with colorectal cancer. The specimen was PBMCs. The gene calls are TRBV6-2 or TRBV6-3 and TRBJ2-7; 10 bases line up with TRBD1. The CDR3 protein is CASSNRDRGSYEQYF. CDR3 in DNA: TGTGCCAGCAGTAACCGGGACAGGGGATCCTACGAGCAGTACTTC.